The T cell receptor (beta chain) described here comes from a study of technical replicates of blood from a handful of donors. In its sample, this clone was seen once. TCRdb's copy holds only in-frame clones and misses some; the assay was immunoSEQ multiplex PCR. Of roughly 80,000 clones in the sample, 75% to 90% were seen once. Between the trimmed V and J ends, which lost 3 bases and 2 bases, there was a span of 13 bases. The germline gives CDR1 KGHSH, CDR2 LQKENI. The length of the CDR3 is 16 residues. The V gene is TRBV18, the J gene TRBJ2-2; no clear D gene. This receptor was obtained from a human donor in good health. The specimen was T cells isolated from PBMCs. CDR3 nucleotide sequence: TGTGCCAGCTCACCTCAACGAGGAGCAAACACCGGGGAGCTGTTTTTT. Its translation: CASSPQRGANTGELFF.